This TCR beta chain was obtained from a study of T cells in Graves' hyperthyroidism and ophthalmopathy. Uncontrolled infection, other autoimmune disease, pregnancy or lactation disqualified patients from enrolment. Amplification of TCR beta CDR3 regions was performed using RNA transcripts as template. Researchers ran a first-round RT-PCR on the TCR CDR3 using the HTBI primer set. Using its own MiXCR run on the multiplex PCR reads, TCRdb lists one record per CDR3 protein. The data show roughly 420,000 distinct CDR3 sequences, less than 20% seen once. Overall study findings and caveats: From stable hyperthyroidism, ophthalmopathy was separated by a 13 V-J model.

A few counts support this clonotype. The antigen remains unidentified. The source is a woman aged 18-29 years with Graves' hyperthyroidism. The sequenced material came from blood.

CDR3 loop: CASSMATAVTTNEKLFF. The CDR3 DNA is TGTGCCAGTAGTATGGCGACAGCGGTGACAACTAATGAAAAACTGTTTTTT. The gene calls are TRBV19 and TRBJ1-4; perhaps TRBD1 as D (5 bases). Deletions cut 3 bases from V and 0 bases from J, with 14 bases between. Germline assignment: CDR1 LNHDA and CDR2 SQIVND (reference sequence). This CDR3 contains 17 residues.